There are a few counts of the clone carrying this TCR beta chain. The antigen is unknown. Mismatch with germline at one junction end may stem from a read error. This specimen includes other DNA sequences encoding the same CDR3. The PCR had 60 Vbeta and 13 Jbeta primers. Assay: immunoSEQ multiplex PCR; the TCRdb copy retains only in-frame clones and omits some. The sample records some 88,000 clones, less than 65% being singletons. This record comes from a study of cytomegalovirus exposure and HLA in healthy donors. Findings and caveats of the study: Differences between HLA loci emerged in a later analysis of TCR association rates, with DRB1 most and HLA-C fewest.

Germline values: CDR1 SGHRS, CDR2 YFSETQ. This CDR3 region has 14 residues. The V and J genes are TRBV5-1 and TRBJ1-6; D not resolved. Material: PBMCs. This TCR derives from a woman aged 25-40 years in good health and CMV-seronegative. The CDR3 nucleotides read TGCGCCAGCAGGAGTTACTCCTATAATTCCCCCCTCCACTTT. As protein: CASRSYSYNSPLHF.